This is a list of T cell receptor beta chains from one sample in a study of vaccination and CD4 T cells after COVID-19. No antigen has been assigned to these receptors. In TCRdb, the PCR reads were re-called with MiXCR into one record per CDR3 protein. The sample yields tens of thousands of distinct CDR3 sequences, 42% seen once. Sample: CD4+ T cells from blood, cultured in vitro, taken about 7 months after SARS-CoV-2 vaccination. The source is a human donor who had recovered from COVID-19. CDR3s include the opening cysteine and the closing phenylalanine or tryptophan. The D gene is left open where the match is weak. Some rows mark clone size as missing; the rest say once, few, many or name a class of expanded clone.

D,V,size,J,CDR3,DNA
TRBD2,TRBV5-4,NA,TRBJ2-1,CASTQNSGFYNEQFF,TGTGCCAGCACCCAGAATAGCGGGTTCTACAATGAGCAGTTCTTC
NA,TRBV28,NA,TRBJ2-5,CASSLSFPTPRETQYF,TGTGCCAGCAGTTTGTCGTTCCCGACCCCCCGGGAGACCCAGTACTTC
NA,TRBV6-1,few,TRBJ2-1,CASTRQASASSYNEQFF,TGTGCCAGCACCCGACAGGCTAGCGCGAGCTCCTACAATGAGCAGTTCTTC
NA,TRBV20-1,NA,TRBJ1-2,CSASGGGGYGYTF,TGCAGTGCAAGCGGGGGCGGTGGCTATGGCTACACCTTC
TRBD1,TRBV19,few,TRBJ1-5,CASSGRDRLQRPQHF,TGTGCCAGTAGTGGCCGGGACAGATTACAGCGGCCCCAGCATTTT
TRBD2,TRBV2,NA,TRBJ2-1,CASSSETSGNEQFF,TGTGCCAGCAGTTCTGAGACTAGCGGCAATGAGCAGTTCTTC
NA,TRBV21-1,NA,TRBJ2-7,CASSMVYEQYF,TGTGCCAGCAGCATGGTGTACGAGCAGTACTTC
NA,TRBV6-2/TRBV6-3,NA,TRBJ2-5,CASRYLGSLETQYF,TGTGCCAGCAGGTACCTGGGTAGCCTAGAGACCCAGTACTTC
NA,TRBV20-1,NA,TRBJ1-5,CSASPGSSSNQPQHF,TGCAGTGCTTCCCCGGGTTCCTCAAGCAATCAGCCCCAGCATTTT
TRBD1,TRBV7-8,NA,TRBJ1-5,CASSLLGQGAGQPQHF,TGTGCCAGCAGCCTATTGGGACAGGGGGCCGGTCAGCCCCAGCATTTT
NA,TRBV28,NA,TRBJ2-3,CASRVPPRRRPGTDTQYF,TGTGCCAGCAGAGTTCCTCCCCGACGGCGGCCAGGGACAGATACGCAGTATTTT
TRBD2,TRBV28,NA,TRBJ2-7,CASSSSGTSGRNF,TGTGCCAGCAGTTCCTCCGGGACTAGCGGGAGAAACTTC
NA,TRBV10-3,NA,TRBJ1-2,CAISESGGYGYTF,TGTGCCATCAGTGAGTCCGGGGGCTATGGCTACACCTTC
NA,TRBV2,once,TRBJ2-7,CASGLGGGEQYF,TGTGCCAGCGGACTCGGGGGTGGCGAGCAGTACTTC
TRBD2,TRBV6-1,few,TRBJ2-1,CASNSGSTQAEQFF,TGTGCCAGCAATAGCGGGAGCACTCAGGCTGAGCAGTTCTTC
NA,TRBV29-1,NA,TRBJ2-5,CSQLLREETQYF,TGCAGCCAGTTATTGCGGGAAGAGACCCAGTACTTC
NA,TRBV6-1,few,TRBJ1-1,CASSQTQTGGGTEAFF,TGTGCCAGCAGCCAAACACAGACAGGTGGGGGCACTGAAGCTTTCTTT
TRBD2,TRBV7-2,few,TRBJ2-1,CASSLGLASSYNEQFF,TGTGCCAGCAGCTTGGGACTAGCGAGCTCCTACAATGAGCAGTTCTTC
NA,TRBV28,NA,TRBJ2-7,CASRPIPTGYEQYF,TGTGCCAGCAGACCGATACCCACAGGTTACGAGCAGTACTTC
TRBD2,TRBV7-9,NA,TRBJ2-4,CASSLGGDIQYF,TGTGCCAGCAGCTTGGGAGGGGACATTCAGTACTTC
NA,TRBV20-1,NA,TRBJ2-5,CSAPGAQGFQETQYF,TGCAGTGCTCCGGGGGCCCAGGGCTTCCAAGAGACCCAGTACTTC
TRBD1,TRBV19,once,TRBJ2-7,CASRRTGGSYEQYF,TGTGCCAGTAGAAGGACAGGGGGCTCCTACGAGCAGTACTTC
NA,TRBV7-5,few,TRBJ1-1,CISVSEDDRGDTEAFF,NA
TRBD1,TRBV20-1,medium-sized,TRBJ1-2,CSARVVAGGNYGYTF,TGCAGTGCTAGGGTCGTTGCAGGGGGTAACTATGGCTACACCTTC
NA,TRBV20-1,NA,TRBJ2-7,CSARDHVENYEQYF,TGCAGTGCTAGGGACCACGTTGAGAACTACGAGCAGTACTTC
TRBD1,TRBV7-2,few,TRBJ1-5,CASSLALTGAQPQHF,TGTGCCAGCAGCTTAGCTTTGACAGGGGCTCAGCCCCAGCATTTT
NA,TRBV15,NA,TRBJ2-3,CATSGSATTDTQYF,TGTGCCACCAGCGGTAGCGCTACAACAGATACGCAGTATTTT
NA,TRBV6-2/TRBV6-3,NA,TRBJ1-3,CASSYLRASGNTIYF,TGTGCCAGCAGTTACCTCAGGGCCTCTGGAAACACCATATATTTT
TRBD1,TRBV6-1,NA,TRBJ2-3,CASSRTGMPDTQYF,TGTGCCAGCAGTAGGACAGGGATGCCAGATACGCAGTATTTT
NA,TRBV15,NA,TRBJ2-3,CATSRDGTHRLDTQYF,TGTGCCACCAGCAGAGACGGGACTCACCGACTAGATACGCAGTATTTT
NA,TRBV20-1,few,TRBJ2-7,CSATSRLLYEQYF,TGCAGTGCTACCTCGCGGCTTCTGTACGAGCAGTACTTC
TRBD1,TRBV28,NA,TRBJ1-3,CASSQGDSRGNTIYF,TGTGCCAGCAGCCAAGGGGACAGCAGAGGAAACACCATATATTTT
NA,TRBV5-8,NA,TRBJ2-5,CASSLTGSQETQYF,TGTGCCAGCAGCTTGACAGGATCGCAAGAGACCCAGTACTTC
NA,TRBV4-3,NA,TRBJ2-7,CASSQDLGLTYEQYF,TGCGCCAGCAGCCAAGATCTCGGACTTACCTACGAGCAGTACTTC
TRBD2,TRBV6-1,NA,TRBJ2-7,CASSETGLAGNYEQYF,TGTGCCAGCAGTGAAACGGGACTAGCGGGGAACTACGAGCAGTACTTC
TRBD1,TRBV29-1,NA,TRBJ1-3,CSVGDRGSSGNTIYF,TGCAGCGTTGGCGACAGGGGGTCTTCTGGAAACACCATATATTTT
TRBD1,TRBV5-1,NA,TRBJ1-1,CASSLSGTGNTEAFF,TGCGCCAGCAGCTTGTCCGGGACAGGGAACACTGAAGCTTTCTTT